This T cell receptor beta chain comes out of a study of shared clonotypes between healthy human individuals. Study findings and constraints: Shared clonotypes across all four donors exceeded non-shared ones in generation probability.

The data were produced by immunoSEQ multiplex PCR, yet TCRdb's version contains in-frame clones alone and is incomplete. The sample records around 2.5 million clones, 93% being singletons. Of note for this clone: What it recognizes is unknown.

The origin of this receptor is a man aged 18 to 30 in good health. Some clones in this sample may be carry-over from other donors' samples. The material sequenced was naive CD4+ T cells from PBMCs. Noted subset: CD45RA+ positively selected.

CDR3 bases: TGTGCCAGCAGCGCTAGGACCGGGGGGGGAAATACGCAGTATTTT. This encodes CASSARTGGGNTQYF. The chain has TRBV11-3 and TRBJ2-3; 8 nucleotides agree with TRBD2. The CDR3 runs 15 residues. The germline gives CDR1 SGHNT, CDR2 YENEEA. Losses at the gene ends were 5 bases for V and 7 bases for J; bases not matched to a gene: 11.